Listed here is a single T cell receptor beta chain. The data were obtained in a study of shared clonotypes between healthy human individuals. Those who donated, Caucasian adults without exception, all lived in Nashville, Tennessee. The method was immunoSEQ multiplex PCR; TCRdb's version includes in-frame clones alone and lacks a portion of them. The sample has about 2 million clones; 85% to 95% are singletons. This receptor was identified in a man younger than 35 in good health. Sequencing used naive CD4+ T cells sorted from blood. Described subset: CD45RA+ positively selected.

The DNA for the CDR3 is TGCGCCAGCAGCTTGGTCGTGGGGGTGGCTGGAAACACCATATATTTT. Protein sequence: CASSLVVGVAGNTIYF. The rearrangement links TRBV5-1 to TRBJ1-3; a possible D gene is TRBD1 (5 bases). Looked up from germline, CDR1 is SGHRS and CDR2 is YFSETQ. There are 16 residues in the CDR3. Trimming removed 0 bases at V and 2 bases at J, with 12 bases between.